This T cell receptor (beta chain) was captured by sequencing in a study of HIV-infected patients and healthy controls. Roughly three months, about 14 weeks, into antiretroviral therapy, follow-up blood was collected. All unsorted peripheral T cells were captured because whole blood was used without fractionation. By share of the sample, this clonotype is medium-sized. Its antigen is unidentified. Since the library was made to target alpha chains, this beta chain is a stray read and its abundance is not meaningful. Notes on the study in general: MAIT alpha-chain CDR3s were frequent in healthy controls, depleted in HIV+. During therapy, HIV-associated CDR3s fell significantly in frequency, while CMV-associated CDR3s did not change significantly.

The CDR3 covers 16 residues. Germline assignment: CDR1 MNHNY and CDR2 SVGAGI (reference sequence). V gave up 4 bases and J gave up 6 bases; unmatched junction bases: 5. Alpha and beta constant-region primers primed reverse transcription of around 0.5 ug RNA. Separate chain-specific third strand synthesis with multiplexing indices produced the alpha and beta libraries. The cDNA received a 5' RACE adapter containing a random hexamer plus an SP2 sequencing primer site. MiXCR was run by TCRdb on the 5' RACE reads, yielding one entry per CDR3 protein. The sample includes around 8,000 distinct CDR3 sequences, roughly 6.3% of them seen just once.

The chain recombines TRBV6-6 with TRBJ2-6; TRBD1 matches 11 bases. This TCR was sampled from an adult with HIV infection. The sequencing here drew on blood, taken during antiretroviral therapy. The CDR3 DNA follows: TGTGCCAGCAGTTCTCCGGGACAGGGGGAGGCCAACGTCCTGACTTTC. Its translation is CASSSPGQGEANVLTF.